Detailed here is one TCR beta chain. Its cognate antigen is unknown. From the reads, TCRdb called clonotypes with MiXCR, one entry per CDR3 protein. The sample records 350,000 to 500,000 distinct CDR3 sequences, approximately 30% being singletons. This entry is derived from a study of T cell repertoires in cytomegalovirus infection. Whole-study context: Public TCR beta signatures marked donors with CMV infection and the matching HLA.

General study findings and limits: The ex vivo response was dominated by HLA-C-restricted CMV-specific TCR beta clonotypes.

The sequence came from a human donor in good health (CMV status not recorded). Some clones in this sample may be carry-over from other donors' samples. The sample consisted of PBMCs.

The CDR3 reads CASSQEWLQETQYF. The CDR3 DNA reads TGTGCCAGCAGCCAAGAATGGCTTCAAGAGACCCAGTACTTC. This chain uses TRBV3-1 with TRBJ2-5; D unclear. Germline values: CDR1 LGHDT, CDR2 YNNKEL (reference sequence). The V end was cut by 0 bases, the J end by 2 bases, with 7 bases between. The CDR3 length is 14 residues.